This note documents a single TCR beta chain sequence. What it recognizes is unknown. At the time of sampling, donors were nominally healthy, though unrecorded immune exposures were likely. The record originates from a study of cytomegalovirus exposure and HLA in healthy donors. Germline V gene data show CDR1 as KGHSH and CDR2 as LQKENI. CDR3 length equals 13 residues. The V end lost 3 bases, the J end lost 0 bases, and 5 bases lay between the germline ends. The study, taken as a whole, reports: The study flagged approximately 180 TCR beta chains as cytomegalovirus-associated. Reports state that TCR beta sequences accurately predicted most subjects' HLA-A and HLA-B alleles. Most TCR beta V segments were productive about 87% or about 30% of the time in an earlier analysis.

The PCR used 60 Vbeta and 13 Jbeta primers. Assay: immunoSEQ multiplex PCR; the TCRdb copy retains only in-frame clones and omits some. The sample records around 180,000 clones, around 80% being singletons. Sequenced: PBMCs. The chain combines TRBV18 with TRBJ1-1; D ambiguous. This receptor was identified in a woman in her thirties or forties in good health and CMV-seronegative. The CDR3 nucleotides are TGTGCCAGCTCACCCCCCATGAACACTGAAGCTTTCTTT. This sequence encodes CASSPPMNTEAFF.